Listed below are T cell receptor beta chains from one sample, sequenced in a study of Ad26.COV2.S vaccination and SARS-CoV-2 variants. Repertoires were generated with immunoSEQ multiplex PCR, while TCRdb's copy carries only in-frame clones and drops some. This table holds 500,000 or so clones, 87% found once. The sequencing used peripheral blood, collected in a trial of Ad26.COV2.S vaccine versus placebo. Every receptor here comes from a person aged 18-60 years who received the Ad26.COV2.S COVID-19 vaccine or a placebo. CDR3s include the opening cysteine and the closing phenylalanine or tryptophan. D genes are given only for firm matches. Clone size is shown for a subset of rows, as once, few, many or a class of expanded clone.

TRBJ2-2 | few | TRBV6-2/TRBV6-3 | . | CASSYGTVMNTGELFF | TGTGCCAGCAGTTACGGAACAGTTATGAACACCGGGGAGCTGTTTTTT
TRBJ2-1 | . | TRBV5-1 | TRBD2 | CASSLGAGEGNEQFF | TGCGCCAGCAGCTTGGGGGCGGGAGAGGGCAATGAGCAGTTCTTC
TRBJ2-7 | . | TRBV5-1 | TRBD1 | CASSLEAQGVGAYEQYF | TGCGCCAGCAGCTTGGAGGCCCAGGGGGTCGGGGCCTACGAGCAGTACTTC
TRBJ2-7 | . | TRBV27 | . | CASSRVGREQYF | TGTGCCAGCAGTAGGGTGGGGAGGGAGCAGTACTTC
TRBJ2-2 | . | TRBV6-5 | . | CASSTTDITTGELFF | TGTGCCAGCAGTACGACGGATATTACTACCGGGGAGCTGTTTTTT
TRBJ2-3 | few | TRBV28 | . | CASRPQVDTQYF | TGTGCCAGCAGGCCTCAGGTGGATACGCAGTATTTT
TRBJ2-2 | . | TRBV7-3 | TRBD2 | CASSLTASGRRTGELFF | TGTGCCAGCAGCTTAACGGCTAGCGGGAGGCGGACCGGGGAGCTGTTTTTT
TRBJ2-3 | . | TRBV19 | . | CASSPGRRGDTDTQYF | TGTGCCAGTAGTCCGGGCCGGAGAGGGGACACAGATACGCAGTATTTT
TRBJ1-5 | . | TRBV28 | TRBD1 | CASSLRDRGPLSNQPQHF | TGTGCCAGCAGTCTCCGGGACAGGGGACCTCTAAGCAATCAGCCCCAGCATTTT
TRBJ2-3 | . | TRBV18 | TRBD2 | CASSHITSDTDTQYF | TGTGCCAGCTCACACATTACTAGCGACACAGATACGCAGTATTTT
TRBJ2-1 | . | TRBV7-9 | . | CASSLVVQEQFF | TGTGCCAGCAGCTTAGTGGTGCAGGAGCAGTTCTTC
TRBJ2-5 | . | TRBV5-4 | TRBD2 | CASSLVAGVSQETQYF | TGTGCCAGCAGCTTAGTAGCGGGAGTTAGCCAAGAGACCCAGTACTTC
TRBJ1-2 | few | TRBV15 | . | CATSRGTIYGYTF | TGTGCCACCAGCAGAGGGACGATCTATGGCTACACCTTC
TRBJ1-6 | once | TRBV7-8 | TRBD1 | CASSFNRDRGSPLHF | TGTGCCAGCAGCTTTAACCGGGACAGGGGTTCACCCCTCCACTTT
TRBJ2-1 | . | TRBV15 | . | CATSRDLEGYEQFF | TGTGCCACCAGCAGAGATTTAGAGGGGTATGAGCAGTTCTTC
TRBJ1-1 | . | TRBV7-2 | . | CASSLALTPRGRIGMNTEAFF | TGTGCCAGCAGCTTAGCCCTTACTCCGAGGGGGAGAATTGGGATGAACACTGAAGCTTTCTTT
TRBJ1-2 | . | TRBV7-2 | TRBD1 | CASSSTGTGVRGYTF | TGTGCCAGCAGCTCCACTGGGACAGGGGTTCGTGGCTACACCTTC
TRBJ1-5 | . | TRBV6-6 | TRBD1 | CASSYTTGVGSQPQHF | TGTGCCAGCAGTTACACGACAGGGGTCGGGAGTCAGCCCCAGCATTTT
TRBJ1-2 | . | TRBV14 | TRBD1 | CASSPTQGVGGYTF | TGTGCCAGCAGCCCGACACAGGGGGTCGGTGGCTACACCTTC
TRBJ1-2 | few | TRBV27 | . | CASSFRAPGAYGYTF | TGTGCCAGCAGTTTTAGAGCCCCAGGGGCCTATGGCTACACCTTC
TRBJ2-7 | . | TRBV7-3 | TRBD2 | CASSPGPTSGEQYF | TGTGCCAGCAGCCCAGGACCGACTAGCGGCGAGCAGTACTTC
TRBJ1-2 | few | TRBV28 | . | CASSFTDRNYGYTF | TGTGCCAGCAGTTTCACCGACAGAAACTATGGCTACACCTTC
TRBJ2-3 | . | TRBV9 | TRBD2 | CASSVGLAGRTDTQYF | TGTGCCAGCAGCGTAGGTTTAGCGGGACGCACAGATACGCAGTATTTT
TRBJ2-1 | . | TRBV5-1 | . | CASSLELFANEQFF | TGCGCCAGCAGCTTGGAGCTCTTCGCAAATGAGCAGTTCTTC
TRBJ2-7 | . | TRBV14 | TRBD1 | CASSRTGQGSYEQYF | TGTGCCAGCAGCCGGACGGGACAGGGTTCCTACGAGCAGTACTTC
TRBJ2-7 | . | TRBV5-5 | . | CASSLGGAEQYF | TGTGCCAGCAGCTTGGGTGGGGCCGAGCAGTACTTC
TRBJ1-1 | once | TRBV7-9 | . | CASSSLVNTEAFF | TGTGCCAGCAGCTCCCTTGTGAACACTGAAGCTTTCTTT
TRBJ1-6 | . | TRBV7-3 | . | CASSLSSYNSPLHF | TGTGCCAGCAGCCTAAGCTCCTATAATTCACCCCTCCACTTT
TRBJ2-1 | . | TRBV29-1 | TRBD2 | CSCDGLAGYNEQFF | TGCAGCTGTGATGGACTAGCAGGCTACAATGAGCAGTTCTTC
TRBJ2-1 | many | TRBV6-2/TRBV6-3 | . | CASSTSSYNEQFF | TGTGCCAGCAGCACTAGCTCCTACAATGAGCAGTTCTTC
TRBJ2-5 | . | TRBV29-1 | . | CSGAQETQYF | TGCAGCGGGGCCCAAGAGACCCAGTACTTC
TRBJ2-2 | . | TRBV5-4 | TRBD2 | CASSPGTSGFGELFF | TGTGCCAGCAGCCCCGGGACTAGCGGGTTCGGGGAGCTGTTTTTT
TRBJ1-5 | . | TRBV11-2 | . | CASSLGSNQPQHF | TGTGCCAGCAGCCTCGGGAGCAATCAGCCCCAGCATTTT
TRBJ1-1 | . | TRBV28 | TRBD1 | CASSSVQGAYTEAFF | TGTGCCAGCAGTTCGGTGCAGGGGGCGTACACTGAAGCTTTCTTT
TRBJ2-5 | . | TRBV24-1 | . | CATSARGVQTQYF | TGTGCCACCAGTGCAAGGGGAGTTCAGACCCAGTACTTC
TRBJ2-7 | . | TRBV14 | . | CASSQVTRYEQYF | TGTGCCAGCAGCCAAGTTACCCGCTACGAGCAGTACTTC
TRBJ1-2 | . | TRBV28 | . | CASSPPRGSRGYTF | TGTGCCAGCTCCCCCCCACGGGGAAGTCGGGGCTACACCTTC
TRBJ2-3 | . | TRBV24-1 | . | CATSDPLSWDTQYF | TGTGCCACCAGTGATCCCCTATCATGGGATACGCAGTATTTT
TRBJ2-3 | . | TRBV7-9 | TRBD2 | CASSFSGRTDTQYF | TGTGCCAGCAGCTTTAGCGGGAGAACAGATACGCAGTATTTT
TRBJ1-2 | . | TRBV4-1 | . | CASSQEAGLNYGYTF | TGCGCCAGCAGCCAAGAAGCGGGCCTAAACTATGGCTACACCTTC
TRBJ2-3 | . | TRBV18 | . | CASSPLRGGPTDTQYF | TGTGCCAGCTCACCACTAAGAGGCGGACCCACAGATACGCAGTATTTT
TRBJ2-1 | . | TRBV7-9 | TRBD2 | CATTGREIDNEQFF | TGTGCCACCACTGGGCGGGAGATCGACAATGAGCAGTTCTTC
TRBJ2-3 | . | TRBV7-2 | . | CASSLKDTQYF | TGTGCCAGCAGCTTAAAAGATACGCAGTATTTT
TRBJ1-2 | . | TRBV9 | . | CASSRRDLYGYTF | TGTGCCAGCAGCCGTAGGGATCTCTATGGCTACACCTTC
TRBJ1-1 | . | TRBV27 | . | CASSLSRGLEAFF | TGTGCCAGCAGTTTATCGAGAGGCCTTGAAGCTTTCTTT
TRBJ1-1 | . | TRBV30 | . | CACREYSTEAFF | TGTGCCTGTAGGGAATATAGCACTGAAGCTTTCTTT
TRBJ1-2 | . | TRBV6-6 | . | CASSQESYNYGYTF | TGTGCCAGCAGTCAGGAGAGCTATAACTATGGCTACACCTTC
TRBJ2-2 | . | TRBV5-1 | . | CASRRDTGTGELFF | TGCGCCAGCCGCAGGGACACCGGCACCGGGGAGCTGTTTTTT
TRBJ2-1 | . | TRBV27 | TRBD1 | CASRYQGASYNEQFF | TGTGCCAGCAGATACCAGGGGGCTTCCTACAATGAGCAGTTCTTC
TRBJ2-7 | few | TRBV7-2 | TRBD2 | CASSLSLLAGGLGYEQYF | TGTGCCAGCAGCCTAAGCCTACTGGCGGGAGGGTTGGGCTACGAGCAGTACTTC